The 21 T cell receptor beta chains below all came from one sample that was sequenced in a study of T cell responses to AZD1222 COVID-19 vaccine. Sequencing used immunoSEQ multiplex PCR; TCRdb keeps in-frame clones, though not all of them. Of under 200,000 clones listed, around 87% are singletons. The source was peripheral blood, collected on day 0 of MenACWY control vaccination. The source of these receptors is an adult in good health.

The sample holds many counts of this clone. V usage is TRBV6-1 and J usage is TRBJ1-2; tentative D call: TRBD1 (6 bases). Deletions cut 2 bases from V and 7 bases from J, with 14 bases between. This CDR3 comprises 14 residues. Germline loops: CDR1 MNHNS, CDR2 SASEGT. The CDR3 reads CASSELQGESGYTF. In nucleotides, the CDR3 is TGTGCCAGCAGTGAACTACAGGGTGAAAGTGGCTACACCTTC.

The chain joins TRBV7-9 to TRBJ2-7; perhaps TRBD1 as D (5 bases). The V gene's germline CDR1 is SEHNR and CDR2 FQNEAQ (reference sequence). The CDR3 runs 15 residues. Trimming left V 0 bases short and J 6 bases short, with 15 bases between. The CDR3 loop reads CASSLAQGEFSEQYF. The DNA for the CDR3 is TGTGCCAGCAGCTTAGCGCAGGGTGAGTTCTCCGAGCAGTACTTC.

The rearrangement uses TRBV7-9 and TRBJ1-2; D is unclear. Germline assignment: CDR1 SEHNR and CDR2 FQNEAQ (reference sequence). The CDR3 runs 13 residues. With 5 bases removed from V and 4 bases from J, the gap between germline ends came to 11 bases. CDR3 residues: CASSPLAVYGYTF. The CDR3 DNA reads TGTGCCAGCAGCCCCTTAGCAGTCTATGGCTACACCTTC. The full variable domain, in which reference TRBV7-9 and TRBJ1-2 provide the parts outside the CDR3, is DTGVSQNPRHKITKRGQNVTFRCDPISEHNRLYWYRQTLGQGPEFLTYFQNEAQLEKSRLLSDRFSAERPKGSFSTLEIQRTEQGDSAMYLCASSPLAVYGYTFGSGTRLTVV.

V usage is TRBV28 and J usage is TRBJ1-6; TRBD1 matches at 8 bases. The trim removed 7 bases at V and 7 bases at J, leaving 9 bases unmatched. Germline CDR1 and CDR2: MDHEN and SYDVKM. The CDR3 is 15 residues long. The CDR3 here is CASNLAGGGNSPLHF. The CDR3 DNA follows: TGTGCCAGCAATTTGGCAGGGGGCGGCAATTCACCCCTCCACTTT.

The chain combines TRBV27 with TRBJ1-6, with 7 bases aligning to TRBD1. Germline V CDR1 and CDR2: MNHEY, SMNVEV (reference sequence). This CDR3 is 14 amino acids long. J lost 7 bases, V lost 5 bases, and 5 bases had no gene match. CDR3 bases: TGTGCCAGCAGTCCACGGACAGGCAATTCACCCCTCCACTTT. It codes for CASSPRTGNSPLHF.

The V gene is TRBV6-1, the J gene TRBJ2-7; D possibly corresponds to TRBD2 (5 bases). V shed 3 bases and J shed 0 bases, with 15 bases lying between them. The CDR3 spans 16 residues. Germline V gene sequence: CDR1 MNHNS, CDR2 SASEGT. The CDR3: CASSEGLGASSYEQYF. In DNA, the CDR3 is TGTGCCAGCAGTGAGGGCCTGGGAGCGAGCTCCTACGAGCAGTACTTC.

This clone was recorded once. The CDR3 coding sequence is TGTGCCAGCAGTTCTCTAGCGGGGGGATCGGAGCAGTTCTTC. Amino acid sequence: CASSSLAGGSEQFF. The chain employs TRBV6-2 or TRBV6-3 and TRBJ2-1; 11 bases match TRBD2. The CDR3 has 14 amino acids. V gave up 4 bases and J gave up 10 bases; unmatched junction bases: 6. Per germline, CDR1 MNHEY and CDR2 SVGEGT.

The rearrangement joins TRBV28 to TRBJ2-7; D perhaps matches TRBD2 (6 bases). V lost 3 bases and J 0 bases, leaving 15 bases between the germline ends. CDR1 and CDR2 (germline): MDHEN, SYDVKM. The CDR3 is 16 residues long. Here the CDR3 DNA reads TGTGCCAGCAGTTTCCGTGGAGGGAGAGGCTCCTACGAGCAGTACTTC. This translates into CASSFRGGRGSYEQYF. The variable domain in full, with the rest retrieved from reference TRBV28 and TRBJ2-7, is DVKVTQSSRYLVKRTGEKVFLECVQDMDHENMFWYRQDPGLGLRLIYFSYDVKMKEKGDIPEGYSVSREKKERFSLILESASTNQTSMYLCASSFRGGRGSYEQYFGPGTRLTVT.

The chain combines TRBV7-6 with TRBJ2-3, with 7 bases lining up with TRBD2. J gave up 1 base and V 1 base, and 5 bases lay outside the gene matches. The CDR3 runs to 16 residues. Germline values: CDR1 SGHVS, CDR2 FNYEAQ. The CDR3 nucleotides read TGTGCCAGCAGCTTAGGTAGACTAGCACGCACAGATACGCAGTATTTT. The encoded protein is CASSLGRLARTDTQYF.

This clone was seen only once. This chain connects TRBV9 to TRBJ2-1; possibly TRBD1 or TRBD2 for D (5 bases each). Germline V lookup: CDR1 SGDLS, CDR2 YYNGEE. The ends were cut back, 3 bases at V and 6 bases at J, with 10 bases in the middle. This CDR3 is 13 amino acids long. The CDR3 spells CASSAGGRNEQFF. The CDR3 DNA follows: TGTGCCAGCAGCGCTGGGGGACGCAATGAGCAGTTCTTC.

The chain carries TRBV20-1 and TRBJ2-5; D call uncertain. The CDR3 totals 11 residues. Trimming pared 2 bases from V and 2 bases from J, leaving 3 bases between. Germline V gene lookup returns CDR1 DFQATT and CDR2 SNEGSKA (reference sequence). The CDR3 region has the DNA TGCAGTGCTAGACAGCAAGAGACCCAGTACTTC. Translating gives CSARQQETQYF.

V is TRBV20-1 and J is TRBJ2-3, with 8 positions matching TRBD1. Trimming removed 3 bases from V and 5 bases from J; junction bases left unmatched: 7. CDR3 length equals 14 residues. Germline CDR1 DFQATT, CDR2 SNEGSKA (reference sequence). Here the CDR3 reads CSASIRGPGDTQYF. DNA of the CDR3: TGCAGTGCTAGTATCAGGGGGCCGGGAGATACGCAGTATTTT.

This sequence joins TRBV28 and TRBJ2-2; D is uncertain. Germline CDR1 and CDR2: MDHEN and SYDVKM. The V and J ends lost 6 bases and 4 bases respectively, with 9 bases between them. The CDR3 totals 13 residues. DNA of the CDR3: TGTGCCAGCAGCATAATGACCACCGGGGAGCTGTTTTTT. It yields the protein CASSIMTTGELFF.

This clone occurred once. J is TRBJ1-5 and V is TRBV19, with TRBD1 as a possible D gene (5 bases). The CDR3 runs to 15 residues. The V gene's germline CDR1 is LNHDA and CDR2 SQIVND (reference sequence). Trimming cost V 5 bases and J 7 bases, with 18 bases left between them. The CDR3: CASSFFGGTRQPQHF. The DNA of the CDR3 is TGTGCCAGTAGTTTCTTCGGGGGGACCAGGCAGCCCCAGCATTTT.

The CDR3 DNA sequence: TGTGCCAGCAGTGAATCGGGGGCCGGCACAGATACGCAGTATTTT. As protein: CASSESGAGTDTQYF. The gene calls are TRBV6-4 and TRBJ2-3; the D gene could be TRBD1 or TRBD2 (6 bases each). Germline CDR1 and CDR2: MRHNA and SNTAGT. This CDR3 region has 15 residues. V lost 3 bases and J lost 1, with 11 bases in between.

This chain uses TRBV27 with TRBJ2-1, with D possibly being TRBD1 (5 bases). In germline, CDR1 is MNHEY, CDR2 SMNVEV (reference sequence). The CDR3 length is 15 residues. The germline V and J ends were trimmed by 7 bases and 0 bases, with 13 bases remaining between them. CDR3 loop: CASTTDRTSYNEQFF. Written as DNA, the CDR3 is TGTGCCAGCACCACCGACAGAACCTCCTACAATGAGCAGTTCTTC.

As concerns this clone: Other DNA sequences of this sample code for an identical CDR3. The chain employs TRBV5-1 and TRBJ1-5; 8 bases line up with TRBD1. With V trimmed by 4 bases and J by 5 bases, 5 bases remained unmatched. The CDR3 length is 14 residues. Germline lookup yields CDR1 SGHRS and CDR2 YFSETQ. The CDR3 region has the DNA TGCGCCAGCAGCCCGGGGACAGGCGATCAGCCCCAGCATTTT. Its protein product is CASSPGTGDQPQHF.

The chain is built from TRBV2 and TRBJ2-1; D is unclear. CDR1 is SNHLY, CDR2 FYNNEI, per germline. This CDR3 comprises 12 residues. Trimming pared 6 bases from V and 5 bases from J, leaving 8 bases between. The CDR3 DNA is TGTGCCAGCAGGGAGAGAGACAATGAGCAGTTCTTC. It specifies CASRERDNEQFF.

The chain is built from TRBV19 and TRBJ1-4, with D hard to call. CDR1 LNHDA and CDR2 SQIVND come from the germline V gene (reference sequence). V dropped 3 bases and J dropped 0 bases, with 8 bases sitting between them. The CDR3 is 15 residues long. In DNA form, the CDR3 reads TGTGCCAGTAGTATTCGACGAACAACTAATGAAAAACTGTTTTTT. Translation: CASSIRRTTNEKLFF.

The chain links TRBV10-3 to TRBJ1-1; a weak D match, TRBD1 (6 bases). Trimming pared 3 bases from V and 5 bases from J, leaving 7 bases between. The V gene's germline CDR1 is ENHRY and CDR2 SYGVKD. The length of the CDR3 is 12 residues. The CDR3 is CAISEGGTEAFF. The CDR3 DNA follows: TGTGCCATCAGTGAAGGGGGGACTGAAGCTTTCTTT.

The rearrangement joins TRBV10-3 to TRBJ2-2, with D tentatively TRBD1 (5 bases). V was trimmed by 11 bases and J by 1 base, leaving 11 bases between them. Germline values: CDR1 ENHRY, CDR2 SYGVKD. CDR3 length: 13 amino acids. DNA of the CDR3: TGTGCCGCCCTGACAGAGAACACCGGGGAGCTGTTTTTT. Residues: CAALTENTGELFF.